This T cell receptor beta chain came from a study of T-cell reconstitution after alpha-beta-depleted transplantation in children. This clonotype showed up just a few times. With V trimmed by 4 bases and J by 5 bases, 5 bases remained unmatched. Germline loops: CDR1 SGHTA, CDR2 FQGNSA. The CDR3 sequence is 14 residues long. Unique molecular identifiers were incorporated when the TCRbeta library was constructed. A single record per CDR3 protein comes from TCRdb applying MiXCR to the PCR reads. The sample carries some 640,000 distinct CDR3 sequences, roughly 15% recorded once. The specimen comprised PBMCs from the stem cell graft donor, sampled from the stem cell graft. The origin of this receptor is a human donor who donated a stem cell graft to a child with acute myeloid leukemia. V and J are TRBV7-2 and TRBJ2-7; 10 bases are a match to TRBD1. Here the CDR3 reads CASSSRQGADEQYF. The CDR3 region has the DNA TGTGCCAGCAGCTCCAGACAGGGGGCGGACGAGCAGTACTTC.